A single sample gave rise to the 18 T cell receptor beta chains below, sequenced in a study of CD8 T cells in ankylosing spondylitis. TCRdb re-analysed the 5' RACE reads in MiXCR, keeping a single row per CDR3 protein. The sample consists of 200,000 to 300,000 distinct CDR3 sequences, roughly 8.6% of them appearing once. The sample was blood, either unsorted or a sorted T cell fraction (not recorded which). The receptors originated from a male donor with ankylosing spondylitis or in good health (not recorded which).

This clonotype was found many times. V usage is TRBV5-1 and J usage is TRBJ2-7; D could derive from TRBD1 or TRBD2 (5 bases each). The V gene lost 5 bases and the J gene lost 3 bases, with 21 bases spanning the gap. Germline lookup yields CDR1 SGHRS and CDR2 YFSETQ. The CDR3 has 16 residues. CDR3 region: CASSPGRRVPNYEQYF. The CDR3 region has the DNA TGCGCCAGCAGTCCGGGACGCCGGGTCCCTAACTACGAGCAGTACTTC.

The sample holds a few counts of this clonotype. This rearrangement joins TRBV9 to TRBJ2-1; D is perhaps TRBD1 (5 bases). The V gene's germline CDR1 is SGDLS and CDR2 YYNGEE. Trimming took 0 bases from V and 2 from J, leaving 12 bases between them. This CDR3 region has 16 residues. For the CDR3, the DNA is TGTGCCAGCAGCGTAGATCAGGGCGAGACCTACAATGAGCAGTTCTTC. Translating gives CASSVDQGETYNEQFF. Complete variable domain (other parts from reference TRBV9 and TRBJ2-1): DSGVTQTPKHLITATGQRVTLRCSPRSGDLSVYWYQQSLDQGLQFLIQYYNGEERAKGNILERFSAQQFPDLHSELNLSSLELGDSALYFCASSVDQGETYNEQFFGPGTRLTVL.

This clonotype was recorded many times. The chain joins TRBV7-2 to TRBJ2-5; possibly TRBD2 for D (7 bases). Trimming pared 5 bases from V and 4 bases from J, leaving 14 bases between. The CDR3 is made up of 14 amino acids. Germline V CDR1 and CDR2: SGHTA, FQGNSA. As DNA, the CDR3 is TGTGCCAGCAGCCCGATGGGGGGGGCAGAGACCCAGTACTTC. Protein: CASSPMGGAETQYF.

This clonotype has ten or more counts. The gene calls are TRBV30 and TRBJ1-3; D not certain. Germline lookup yields CDR1 GTSNPN and CDR2 SVGIG (reference sequence). The CDR3 length is 13 residues. Trimming took 0 bases from V and 4 from J, leaving 7 bases between them. The CDR3, as DNA: TGTGCCTGGAGTGTCGGCCGAGGAAACACCATATATTTT. Translating gives CAWSVGRGNTIYF. The full variable domain, rest sourced from reference TRBV30 and TRBJ1-3, is SQTIHQWPATLVQPVGSPLSLECTVEGTSNPNLYWYRQAAGRGLQLLFYSVGIGQISSEVPQNLSASRPQDRQFILSSKKLLLSDSGFYLCAWSVGRGNTIYFGEGSWLTVV.

Many counts were recorded for this clonotype. The J gene is TRBJ2-5, the V gene TRBV3-1; 7 nucleotides match TRBD2. The CDR3 covers 16 residues. CDR1 is LGHDT, CDR2 YNNKEL, per germline (reference sequence). Trimming removed 0 bases from V and 2 bases from J; junction bases left unmatched: 6. CDR3 coding DNA: TGTGCCAGCAGCCAAGAACGGCTAGCGGTTCAAGAGACCCAGTACTTC. The encoded protein is CASSQERLAVQETQYF.

At least ten counts were recorded for this clonotype. Its ends do not fully match the called genes, so a read error is possible. J is TRBJ2-5 and V is TRBV9, with TRBD2 matching 8 bases. Germline-derived CDR1 and CDR2 are SGDLS and YYNGEE. This CDR3 is 16 amino acids long. CDR3 loop: CASSVGNSGTLETQYF. The CDR3 DNA reads as TGTGCCAGCAGCGTAGGAAATAGCGGGACGCTCGAGACCCAGTACTTT.

This clonotype was counted at least ten times. The rearrangement uses TRBV4-2 and TRBJ2-2, with a tentative D call TRBD2 (7 bases). CDR1 is LGHNA, CDR2 YNFKEQ, per germline. Trimming removed 7 bases at V and 1 base at J, with 16 bases between. This CDR3 contains 16 residues. CDR3 in amino acids: CASTLGGAGNTGELFF. The CDR3 nucleotides read TGTGCCAGCACCCTGGGGGGGGCCGGGAACACCGGGGAGCTGTTTTTT.

This clonotype was seen many times. This chain links TRBV20-1 with TRBJ1-5, with unresolved D. Germline values: CDR1 DFQATT, CDR2 SNEGSKA (reference sequence). Trimming cost V 1 base and J 0 bases, with 10 bases left between them. This CDR3 contains 15 residues. As DNA, the CDR3 is TGCAGTGCTAGAGGGGAGGGCCATAGCAATCAGCCCCAGCATTTT. Encoded protein: CSARGEGHSNQPQHF.

This clonotype was counted ten times or more. The rearrangement uses TRBV12-3 or TRBV12-4 and TRBJ2-1; TRBD2 matches at 7 bases. The CDR3 loop spans 15 amino acids. After removal of 5 bases from V and 8 bases from J, the junction contained 12 bases not matched to a gene. In DNA form, the CDR3 reads TGTGCCAGCAGTCTGGGACTGGCGGGGGATCATGAGCAGTTCTTC. Translation: CASSLGLAGDHEQFF.

This clonotype was recorded at least ten times. The chain joins TRBV7-8 to TRBJ2-7; possibly TRBD2 for D (5 bases). CDR1 SGHVS and CDR2 FQNEAQ come from the germline V gene. V was pared by 0 bases and J by 2 bases, with 14 bases between. This CDR3 contains 16 residues. The CDR3 is CASSLARAALAYEQYF. The CDR3 nucleotides are TGTGCCAGCAGCTTAGCGCGGGCAGCTCTGGCCTACGAGCAGTACTTC.

This clonotype was picked up many times. The V and J genes are TRBV6-2 or TRBV6-3 and TRBJ2-3; no clear D gene. The CDR3 contains 14 residues. V lost 5 bases and J lost 2, with 11 bases in between. Germline V CDR1 and CDR2: MNHEY, SVGEGT. The DNA of the CDR3 is TGTGCCAGCAGTGTGAGAGTCCTCACAGATACGCAGTATTTT. This gives the protein CASSVRVLTDTQYF.

This clonotype was recorded many times. The CDR3 DNA is TGCGCCAGCAGCCAAGATAGACCCCCGGGGGGCACAGATACGCAGTATTTT. Protein: CASSQDRPPGGTDTQYF. The rearrangement links TRBV4-3 to TRBJ2-3; D perhaps matches TRBD2 (6 bases). The CDR3 length is 17 residues. Germline lookup yields CDR1 LGHNA and CDR2 YSLEER. V lost 0 bases and J lost 1, with 14 bases in between.

Many counts were recorded for this clonotype. This sequence joins TRBV9 and TRBJ1-5; 8 bases agree with TRBD1. Germline CDR1 SGDLS, CDR2 YYNGEE. With V trimmed by 4 bases and J by 7 bases, 7 bases remained unmatched. The CDR3 has 14 amino acids. DNA for the CDR3: TGTGCCAGCAGCCCACAGGGGGTCGGGCAGCCCCAGCATTTT. Translation: CASSPQGVGQPQHF.

This clonotype turned up a few times. The genes are TRBV7-2 and TRBJ2-1; TRBD2 matches 12 bases. The CDR3 is 16 residues long. Per the germline V gene, CDR1 is SGHTA and CDR2 is FQGNSA. The J segment lost 8 bases and the V segment lost 1 base, leaving 6 bases of the junction unmatched. Here the CDR3 reads CASSLGRLAGGYEQFF. As DNA, the CDR3 is TGTGCCAGCAGCTTAGGTCGGCTAGCGGGAGGGTATGAGCAGTTCTTC.

This rearrangement joins TRBV7-2 to TRBJ2-7; D is unresolved. This CDR3 is 14 amino acids long. Germline values: CDR1 SGHTA, CDR2 FQGNSA. The ends were cut back, 0 bases at V and 3 bases at J, with 9 bases in the middle. The CDR3 sequence is CASSLAVYFYEQYF. The CDR3 DNA reads as TGTGCCAGCAGCTTAGCGGTCTATTTCTACGAGCAGTACTTC.

Concerning this clonotype itself: The junction shows a germline mismatch at one end, possibly a read error. The CDR3, as DNA: TGTGCCATCAGCCCCGGGGACCTAAAATACAATGAGCAGTTCTTC. Translation: CAISPGDLKYNEQFF. The chain is built from TRBV5-6 and TRBJ2-1; perhaps D is TRBD1 or TRBD2 (5 bases each). Germline CDR1 reads SGHDT; CDR2 reads YYEEEE. The CDR3 consists of 15 residues. The entire variable domain, with the rest obtained from reference TRBV5-6 and TRBJ2-1, is as follows: DAGVTQSPTHLIKTRGQQVTLRCSPKSGHDTVSWYQQALGQGPQFIFQYYEEEERQRGNFPDRFSGHQFPNYSSELNVNALLLGDSALYLCAISPGDLKYNEQFFGPGTRLTVL.

The chain uses TRBV7-2 and TRBJ2-3; TRBD2 agrees at 9 bases. The V gene end was trimmed by 4 bases and the J gene end by 8 bases; junction bases not matched to a gene: 16. In germline, CDR1 is SGHTA, CDR2 FQGNSA. This CDR3 has 17 residues. The CDR3 DNA reads as TGTGCCAGCAGCTCTCGGTCTGGCGGGGGGGCCGGGAGTACGCAGTATTTT. It is translated as CASSSRSGGGAGSTQYF.

This clonotype was counted many times. The rearrangement uses TRBV6-1 and TRBJ2-5; TRBD1 is a possible D gene (6 bases). This CDR3 has 14 amino acids. Germline V gives CDR1 MNHNS, CDR2 SASEGT. V lost 5 bases, J lost 5 bases, and 15 bases lay in between. Here the CDR3 reads CASSPQGYGETQYF. CDR3 DNA sequence: TGTGCCAGCAGTCCACAGGGTTACGGTGAGACCCAGTACTTC.